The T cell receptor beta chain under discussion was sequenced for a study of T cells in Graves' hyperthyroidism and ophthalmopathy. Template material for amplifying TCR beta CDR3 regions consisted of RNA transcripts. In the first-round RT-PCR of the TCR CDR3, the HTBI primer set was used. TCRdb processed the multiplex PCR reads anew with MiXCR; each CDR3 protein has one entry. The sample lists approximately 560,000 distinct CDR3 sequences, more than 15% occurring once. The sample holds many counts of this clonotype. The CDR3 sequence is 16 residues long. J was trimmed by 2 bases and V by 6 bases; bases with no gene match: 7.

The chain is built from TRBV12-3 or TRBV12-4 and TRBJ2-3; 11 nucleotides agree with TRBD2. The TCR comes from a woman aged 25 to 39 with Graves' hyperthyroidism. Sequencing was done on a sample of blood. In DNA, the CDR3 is TGTGCCAGCAGACGGGGACTAGCGGCTACCACAGATACGCAGTATTTT. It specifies CASRRGLAATTDTQYF.